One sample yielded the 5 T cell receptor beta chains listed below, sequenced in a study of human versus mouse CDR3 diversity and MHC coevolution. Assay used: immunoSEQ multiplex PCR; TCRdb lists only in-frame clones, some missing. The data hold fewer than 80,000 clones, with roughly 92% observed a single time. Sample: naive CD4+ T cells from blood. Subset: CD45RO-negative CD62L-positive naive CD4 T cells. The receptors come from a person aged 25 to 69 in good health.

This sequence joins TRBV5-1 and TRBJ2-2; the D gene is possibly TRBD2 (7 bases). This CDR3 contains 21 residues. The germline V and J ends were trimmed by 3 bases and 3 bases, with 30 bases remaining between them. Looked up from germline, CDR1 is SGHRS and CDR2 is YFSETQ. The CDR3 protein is CASSYDLPQMGGLLDTGELFF. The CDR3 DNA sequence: TGCGCCAGCAGCTACGATCTCCCCCAGATGGGGGGGCTATTGGACACCGGGGAGCTGTTTTTT.

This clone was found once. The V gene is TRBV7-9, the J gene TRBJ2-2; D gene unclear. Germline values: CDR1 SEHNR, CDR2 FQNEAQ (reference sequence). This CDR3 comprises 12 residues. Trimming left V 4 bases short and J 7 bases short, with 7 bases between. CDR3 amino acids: CASSWAYGELFF. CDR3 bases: TGTGCCAGCAGCTGGGCCTACGGGGAGCTGTTTTTT.

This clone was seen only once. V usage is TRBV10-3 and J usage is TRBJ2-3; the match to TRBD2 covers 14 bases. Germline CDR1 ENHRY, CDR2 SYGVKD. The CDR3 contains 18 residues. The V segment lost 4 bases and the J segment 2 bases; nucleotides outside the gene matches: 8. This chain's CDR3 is CAISGRTSGGTSTDTQYF. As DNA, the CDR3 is TGTGCCATCAGTGGACGGACTAGCGGGGGGACTTCCACAGATACGCAGTATTTT.

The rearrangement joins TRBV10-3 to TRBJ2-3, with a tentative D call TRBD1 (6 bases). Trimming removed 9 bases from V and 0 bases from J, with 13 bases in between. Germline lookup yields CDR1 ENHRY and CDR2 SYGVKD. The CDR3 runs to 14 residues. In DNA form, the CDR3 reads TGTGCCATTGTAATGGACAGTAGCACAGATACGCAGTATTTT. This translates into CAIVMDSSTDTQYF.

Here the CDR3 DNA reads TGTGCCTGGAGTGCAGTCTTGAATTCACCCCTCCACTTT. Translating it yields CAWSAVLNSPLHF. This chain uses TRBV30 with TRBJ1-6; D not certain. The CDR3 is 13 residues long. Germline assignment: CDR1 GTSNPN and CDR2 SVGIG (reference sequence). V lost 1 base to trimming and J lost 7 bases, with 8 bases between them. Together with reference TRBV30 and TRBJ1-6, the CDR3 gives the full variable domain: SQTIHQWPATLVQPVGSPLSLECTVEGTSNPNLYWYRQAAGRGLQLLFYSVGIGQISSEVPQNLSASRPQDRQFILSSKKLLLSDSGFYLCAWSAVLNSPLHFGNGTRLTVT.